These 30 T cell receptor beta chains share one sample of origin, sequenced in a study of glioma-infiltrating T cells after dendritic cell vaccination. The time point was: after dendritic cell vaccination, including at tumor progression/relapse. The protocol was immunoSEQ multiplex PCR, while the TCRdb copy is restricted to in-frame clones and leaves out a portion. The sample holds approximately 48,000 clones; about 91% are singletons and the top ten take around 5%. This specimen consisted of blood, obtained after dendritic cell vaccination. These receptors originate from a human donor with glioblastoma.

V is TRBV5-4 and J is TRBJ1-2, with a possible D match to TRBD1 (6 bases). Germline CDR1 and CDR2: SGHNT and YYREEE (reference sequence). CDR3 length: 14 residues. V was trimmed by 3 bases and J by 2 bases, leaving 11 bases between them. CDR3 loop: CASSSSRGNYGYTF. In DNA, the CDR3 is TGTGCCAGCAGCTCCTCAAGGGGGAACTATGGCTACACCTTC.

This chain links TRBV27 with TRBJ2-5, with TRBD2 matching 7 bases. The closer fit of TRBJ2-7 to the DNA end suggests the J call may be wrong. Germline V gene sequence: CDR1 MNHEY, CDR2 SMNVEV (reference sequence). The CDR3 spans 13 residues. CDR3 bases: TGTGCCAGCAGTTTACTTGGGGAGGGCGAGCAGTACTTC. It is translated as CASSLLGEGEQYF.

The chain is built from TRBV19 and TRBJ1-1; TRBD1 agrees at 7 bases. Looked up from germline, CDR1 is LNHDA and CDR2 is SQIVND (reference sequence). Trimming removed 3 bases from V and 5 bases from J; junction bases left unmatched: 3. This CDR3 is built from 13 residues. The CDR3 sequence is CASSIGRGTEAFF. The DNA for the CDR3 is TGTGCCAGTAGTATCGGCAGGGGGACTGAAGCTTTCTTT.

The CDR3 DNA sequence: TGTGCCAGCAGCTTACATGGGACAGGGGAGGCTTTCTTT. It yields the protein CASSLHGTGEAFF. The V call is TRBV7-9, the J call TRBJ1-1; 10 bases match TRBD1. Germline values: CDR1 SEHNR, CDR2 FQNEAQ (reference sequence). V lost 2 bases to trimming and J lost 11 bases; unmatched junction nucleotides: 5. This CDR3 comprises 13 residues.

V usage is TRBV4-1 and J usage is TRBJ2-7, with 11 bases aligning to TRBD2. V was clipped by 1 base and J by 9 bases; unmatched bases: 11. The germline V gene has CDR1 MGHRA and CDR2 YSYEKL. CDR3 length: 16 amino acids. CDR3 loop: CASSQGGTSGLWRQYF. The CDR3, as DNA: TGCGCCAGCAGCCAAGGGGGGACTAGCGGTCTTTGGAGGCAGTACTTC.

The V call is TRBV27, the J call TRBJ2-1, with D perhaps TRBD2 (6 bases). V lost 2 bases and J 15 bases, leaving 20 bases between the germline ends. Germline values: CDR1 MNHEY, CDR2 SMNVEV (reference sequence). CDR3 length: 14 amino acids. CDR3 coding DNA: TGTGCCAGCAGTTTAGTCTCCTCGGAGGGCCAGGTGTTCTTC. It is translated as CASSLVSSEGQVFF.

A single count supports this clone. CDR3 region: CASSLGQRSYEQYF. CDR3 in DNA: TGTGCCAGCAGCCTGGGACAGCGATCCTACGAGCAGTACTTC. The chain recombines TRBV5-6 with TRBJ2-7; TRBD1 matches at 7 bases. Per germline, CDR1 SGHDT and CDR2 YYEEEE. The CDR3 is 14 residues long. The ends lost 4 bases at V and 1 base at J; junction bases unmatched: 5.

The V call is TRBV7-9, the J call TRBJ2-5; D is uncertain. Germline V gives CDR1 SEHNR, CDR2 FQNEAQ (reference sequence). Between the trimmed V and J ends, which lost 3 bases and 3 bases, there was a span of 5 bases. The length of the CDR3 is 12 residues. This CDR3 reads CASSFIEETQYF. Written as DNA, the CDR3 is TGTGCCAGCAGCTTTATAGAAGAGACCCAGTACTTC.

V gene TRBV4-1 combines with J gene TRBJ1-5; 10 nucleotides align to TRBD1. V lost 6 bases and J lost 7; bases outside the gene matches: 9. The germline V gene encodes CDR1 MGHRA and CDR2 YSYEKL. The CDR3 extends over 15 amino acids. The DNA of the CDR3 is TGCGCCAGCAGGGACGGGACAGGGGAGAGGCAGCCCCAGCATTTT. The encoded protein is CASRDGTGERQPQHF.

The genes are TRBV10-1 and TRBJ2-7; no clear D gene. From germline, CDR1 is WNHNN and CDR2 SYGVQD (reference sequence). There are 12 residues in the CDR3. The V end lost 11 bases, the J end lost 0 bases, and 11 bases lay between the germline ends. The CDR3 DNA sequence: TGCGCCGGCCATTGGAGCTCCTACGAGCAGTACTTC. Translation: CAGHWSSYEQYF.

The V gene is TRBV28, the J gene TRBJ2-3, with D perhaps TRBD1 (5 bases). V was shortened by 6 bases and J by 0 bases, with 16 bases between the two germline ends. The length of the CDR3 is 16 residues. In germline, CDR1 is MDHEN, CDR2 SYDVKM. CDR3 loop: CASRSPLGPSTDTQYF. DNA of the CDR3: TGTGCCAGCAGGTCACCCTTGGGGCCCAGCACAGATACGCAGTATTTT.

The CDR3 bases are TGTGCCGGTCGTAATGGCCCGAGGCAAGAGACCCAGTACTTC. Its protein is CAGRNGPRQETQYF. V usage is TRBV21-1 and J usage is TRBJ2-5; the D call TRBD2 from the table was never checked on the DNA. TRBV21-1 corresponds to a pseudogene. The CDR3 runs 14 residues.

The V call is TRBV5-1, the J call TRBJ1-4; TRBD1 aligns across 8 bases. The CDR3 extends over 14 amino acids. The ends lost 4 bases at V and 8 bases at J; junction bases unmatched: 7. Germline CDR1 is SGHRS and CDR2 is YFSETQ. CDR3 in amino acids: CASSPGTGGEKLFF. DNA for the CDR3: TGCGCCAGCAGCCCGGGGACAGGCGGCGAAAAACTGTTTTTT.

This clone was detected a few times. The rearrangement joins TRBV9 to TRBJ2-1, with TRBD2 matching over 11 bases. CDR1 is SGDLS and CDR2 is YYNGEE in the germline V gene. With V trimmed by 0 bases and J by 6 bases, 8 bases remained unmatched. CDR3 length equals 17 residues. CDR3 bases: TGTGCCAGCAGCGTAGCACTAGCGGGGGTAGGGCGCAATGAGCAGTTCTTC. This sequence encodes CASSVALAGVGRNEQFF.

The chain joins TRBV19 to TRBJ2-7; 8 bases map to TRBD2. The germline CDR1 and CDR2 sequences are LNHDA and SQIVND (reference sequence). The CDR3 is 15 amino acids. V was clipped by 4 bases and J by 1 base; unmatched bases: 6. This CDR3 reads CASSTIAGLSYEQYF. The CDR3 DNA is TGTGCCAGTAGTACCATAGCGGGATTGTCCTACGAGCAGTACTTC.

This clone was counted a single time. This rearrangement joins TRBV9 to TRBJ2-1; 8 bases are a match to TRBD2. The CDR3 contains 16 residues. Germline V CDR1 and CDR2: SGDLS, YYNGEE. V was pared by 4 bases and J by 0 bases, with 6 bases of the junction left unmatched. The CDR3: CASSPDGRGSYNEQFF. CDR3 bases: TGTGCCAGCAGCCCCGACGGGAGGGGCTCCTACAATGAGCAGTTCTTC.

This chain links TRBV7-2 with TRBJ1-1; D is ambiguous. Trimming left V 2 bases short and J 4 bases short, with 14 bases between. CDR1 SGHTA and CDR2 FQGNSA come from the germline V gene. CDR3 length equals 15 residues. In DNA form, the CDR3 reads TGTGCCAGCAGCTTAAAAGCGAACTTGGGCACTGAAGCTTTCTTT. This sequence encodes CASSLKANLGTEAFF.

The rearrangement joins TRBV7-9 to TRBJ2-3, with D possibly TRBD2 on 5 matching bases. Trimming took off 11 bases at V and 6 bases at J, with 15 bases between the two ends. The CDR3 sequence is 12 residues long. In germline, CDR1 is SEHNR, CDR2 FQNEAQ (reference sequence). The CDR3, as DNA: TGTGCCTGGGATGCGGGTCGGGATACGCAGTATTTT. Translation gives CAWDAGRDTQYF.

The chain links TRBV6-5 to TRBJ1-1; TRBD1 matches 8 bases. With V trimmed by 7 bases and J by 10 bases, 11 bases remained unmatched. The CDR3 spans 13 residues. Germline V CDR1 and CDR2: MNHEY, SVGAGI. Written as DNA, the CDR3 is TGTGCCAGCAAAGCCACAGGGGGACGAGGAGCTTTCTTT. It specifies CASKATGGRGAFF.

The rearrangement links TRBV4-2 to TRBJ2-7; 9 bases are shared with TRBD2. The CDR3 sequence is 15 residues long. CDR1 and CDR2 from the germline V gene are LGHNA and YNFKEQ. V lost 0 bases, J lost 7 bases, and 7 bases stayed unmatched. CDR3 in amino acids: CASSQELAGVGEQYF. The CDR3 DNA reads TGTGCCAGCAGCCAAGAATTAGCGGGAGTAGGGGAGCAGTACTTC.

This sequence joins TRBV5-4 and TRBJ2-7, with TRBD2 as a possible D gene (6 bases). The CDR3 consists of 15 residues. Germline V gene sequence: CDR1 SGHNT, CDR2 YYREEE (reference sequence). V lost 4 bases and J 3 bases, leaving 17 bases between the germline ends. The chain's CDR3 is CASSPAGRENYEQYF. Here the CDR3 DNA reads TGTGCCAGCAGCCCGGCGGGACGCGAGAACTACGAGCAGTACTTC.

V gene TRBV30 combines with J gene TRBJ1-2, with TRBD1 matching 9 bases. Germline V lookup: CDR1 GTSNPN, CDR2 SVGIG (reference sequence). The CDR3 extends over 14 amino acids. J lost 4 bases, V lost 3 bases, and 6 bases had no gene match. This CDR3 is CAWSRDRASYGYTF. The CDR3 DNA follows: TGTGCCTGGAGCAGGGACAGGGCTAGCTATGGCTACACCTTC. Complete variable domain (other parts from reference TRBV30 and TRBJ1-2): SQTIHQWPATLVQPVGSPLSLECTVEGTSNPNLYWYRQAAGRGLQLLFYSVGIGQISSEVPQNLSASRPQDRQFILSSKKLLLSDSGFYLCAWSRDRASYGYTFGSGTRLTVV.

The gene calls are TRBV9 and TRBJ2-7, with D unclear. Germline V gene sequence: CDR1 SGDLS, CDR2 YYNGEE. This CDR3 has 16 residues. V lost 0 bases to trimming and J lost 0 bases, with 13 bases between them. CDR3 DNA: TGTGCCAGCAGCGTAGATGGTACGGAGAGCTCCTACGAGCAGTACTTC. Protein product: CASSVDGTESSYEQYF.

This chain joins TRBV9 and TRBJ2-3, with D tentatively TRBD1 (5 bases). Germline CDR1 reads SGDLS; CDR2 reads YYNGEE. CDR3 size: 15 residues. The V end lost 1 base, the J end lost 1 base, and 10 bases lay between the germline ends. The CDR3 sequence: CASSVQGDGTDTQYF. The CDR3 nucleotides read TGTGCCAGCAGCGTACAGGGCGATGGCACAGATACGCAGTATTTT.

This chain uses TRBV7-2 with TRBJ2-7; TRBD1 matches 9 bases. V shed 4 bases and J 0 bases; nucleotides not matched to a gene: 13. Germline CDR1 SGHTA, CDR2 FQGNSA. CDR3 length equals 18 residues. CDR3 DNA sequence: TGTGCCAGCAGCTCTCTTGGGACAGGGTATTTCAGCTCCTACGAGCAGTACTTC. Its translation: CASSSLGTGYFSSYEQYF.

The rearrangement links TRBV5-4 to TRBJ2-3; 8 nucleotides match TRBD2. The J segment lost 5 bases and the V segment lost 2 bases, leaving 7 bases of the junction unmatched. The germline V gene has CDR1 SGHNT and CDR2 YYREEE (reference sequence). The CDR3 spans 15 residues. Here the CDR3 reads CASSFSGIGGDTQYF. CDR3 DNA sequence: TGTGCCAGCAGCTTTAGCGGGATTGGGGGAGATACGCAGTATTTT.

The J gene is TRBJ2-5, the V gene TRBV7-3; TRBD2 agrees at 10 bases. The DNA end is a closer match to TRBJ2-7, so the J assignment may be wrong. CDR1 and CDR2 (germline): SGHTA, FQGTGA. The CDR3 contains 14 residues. The CDR3 is CASSRGLAAGEQYF. CDR3 in DNA: TGTGCCAGCAGCAGAGGACTAGCGGCGGGCGAGCAGTACTTC.

The V gene is TRBV7-9, the J gene TRBJ2-2, with TRBD2 identical over 11 bases. Germline values: CDR1 SEHNR, CDR2 FQNEAQ (reference sequence). CDR3 length: 16 amino acids. The junction had 6 bases not matched to a gene; V was cut back by 5 bases and J by 4 bases. CDR3 region: CASSRNLAGGTGELFF. Here the CDR3 DNA reads TGTGCCAGCAGCCGGAATCTAGCGGGGGGCACCGGGGAGCTGTTTTTT.

The chain links TRBV11-2 to TRBJ2-3; the D gene is possibly TRBD2 (5 bases). Trimming removed 1 base at V and 6 bases at J, with 5 bases between. Per the germline V gene, CDR1 is SGHAT and CDR2 is FQNNGV. The CDR3 is 12 residues long. Here the CDR3 DNA reads TGTGCCAGCAGCTTAGGAGGGGATACGCAGTATTTT. This encodes CASSLGGDTQYF.

V gene TRBV6-6 combines with J gene TRBJ2-7; maybe TRBD1 (6 bases). Germline loops: CDR1 MNHNY, CDR2 SVGAGI (reference sequence). The CDR3 loop spans 12 amino acids. Trimming took off 8 bases at V and 3 bases at J, with 11 bases between the two ends. CDR3: CASVTGNYEQYF. The CDR3 region has the DNA TGTGCCAGCGTGACAGGAAACTACGAGCAGTACTTC.